The clone carrying this T cell receptor (beta chain) was found many times. Antigen specificity is unknown. For TCR beta, libraries came from quantitative 5'-RACE with molecular barcodes. MiXCR was run by TCRdb on the 5' RACE reads, yielding one entry per CDR3 protein. Of around 130,000 distinct CDR3 sequences listed, 9.3% are singletons. V was pared by 0 bases and J by 5 bases, with 13 bases between. The CDR3 spans 15 residues. Per germline, CDR1 DFQATT and CDR2 SNEGSKA (reference sequence). This sample was included in a study of CD8 T cells in ankylosing spondylitis. Whole-study findings and limits: There was a TCR beta motif, made of several highly homologous variants, that appeared characteristic of ankylosing spondylitis blood. Previously reported in reactive arthritis synovial fluid and blood were some of the motif variants.

The sample comprised blood, either unsorted or a sorted T cell fraction (not recorded which). The rearrangement links TRBV20-1 to TRBJ2-2; D may correspond to TRBD1 or TRBD2 (5 bases each). The TCR sequence derives from a male donor with ankylosing spondylitis or in good health (not recorded which). This CDR3 is CSARDGGKDTGELFF. In DNA, the CDR3 is TGCAGTGCTAGAGATGGGGGAAAGGATACCGGGGAGCTGTTTTTT.